The following is a T cell receptor beta chain sequence with its context. Its target is unknown. Use of 60 Vbeta and 13 Jbeta primers characterized the PCR. Repertoires were generated with immunoSEQ multiplex PCR, while TCRdb's copy carries only in-frame clones and drops some. Counted here are approximately 110,000 clones, 81% occurring once; the ten biggest clones make up around 2.1%. The entry originates in a study of cytomegalovirus exposure and HLA in healthy donors. Regarding the study as a whole: In vitro work confirmed that three CMV-associated chains recognize CMV antigens. By HLA locus, TCR association rates varied in a later analysis, with DRB1 showing the most and HLA-C the fewest.

The CDR3 spans 15 residues. Losses at the gene ends were 7 bases for V and 2 bases for J; bases not matched to a gene: 10. Germline V gene sequence: CDR1 LNHDA, CDR2 SQIVND (reference sequence). The sequence came from a woman in her 30s in good health and CMV-seronegative. The sequenced material came from PBMCs. The V call is TRBV19, the J call TRBJ2-5; 7 bases are shared with TRBD2. CDR3 DNA sequence: TGTGCCAGTACCAATTGGGGAGGGGATCAAGAGACCCAGTACTTC. Its protein product is CASTNWGGDQETQYF. The full variable domain, completed using reference TRBV19 and TRBJ2-5, is DGGITQSPKYLFRKEGQNVTLSCEQNLNHDAMYWYRQDPGQGLRLIYYSQIVNDFQKGDIAEGYSVSREKKESFPLTVTSAQKNPTAFYLCASTNWGGDQETQYFGPGTRLLVL.